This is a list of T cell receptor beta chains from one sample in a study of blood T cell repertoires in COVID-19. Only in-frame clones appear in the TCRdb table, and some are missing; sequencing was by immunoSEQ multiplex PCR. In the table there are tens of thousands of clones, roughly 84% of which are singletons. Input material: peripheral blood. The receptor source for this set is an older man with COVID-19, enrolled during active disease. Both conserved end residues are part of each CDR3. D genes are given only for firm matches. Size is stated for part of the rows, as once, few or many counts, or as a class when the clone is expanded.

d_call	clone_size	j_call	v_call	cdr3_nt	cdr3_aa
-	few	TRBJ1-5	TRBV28	TGTGCCAGCAGCAGAGACAGCTACAATCAGCCCCAGCATTTT	CASSRDSYNQPQHF
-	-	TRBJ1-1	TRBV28	TGTGCCAGCCCGACGCGGGGGGGGAACACTGAAGCTTTCTTT	CASPTRGGNTEAFF
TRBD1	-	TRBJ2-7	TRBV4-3	TGCGCCAGCAGCCCGACAGGGGGCATATACGAGCAGTACTTC	CASSPTGGIYEQYF
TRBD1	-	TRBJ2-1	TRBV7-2	TGTGCCAGCAGCCCGGACAGGGGGTTTTACAATGAGCAGTTCTTC	CASSPDRGFYNEQFF
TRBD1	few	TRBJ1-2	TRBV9	TGTGCCAGCAGCCCGACAGGGGGGGTAGACTATGGCTACACCTTC	CASSPTGGVDYGYTF
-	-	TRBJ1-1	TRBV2	TGTGCCAGGGAGGGACGGCCAGAAGCTTTCTTT	CAREGRPEAFF
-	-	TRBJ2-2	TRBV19	TGTGCCAGTAAGGGGCGAGAGAACACCGGGGAGCTGTTTTTT	CASKGRENTGELFF
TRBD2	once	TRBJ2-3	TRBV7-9	TGTGCCAGCAGCTATACTAGCGGGACGAGGGATACGCAGTATTTT	CASSYTSGTRDTQYF
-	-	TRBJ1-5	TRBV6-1	TGTGCCAGCAGTGAACCGACGGGGTTCCAGCCCCAGCATTTT	CASSEPTGFQPQHF
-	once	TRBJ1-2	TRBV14	TGTGCCAGCAGCGAGTCAGGGGTAACGGGCTACACCTTC	CASSESGVTGYTF
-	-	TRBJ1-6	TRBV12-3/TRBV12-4	TGTGCCAGCAGTCCACGACAGGATTCACCCCTCCACTTT	CASSPRQDSPLHF
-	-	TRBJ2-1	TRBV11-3	TGTGCCAGCAGCCCCCTTTCACCGGGAGCCTACAATGAGCAGTTCTTC	CASSPLSPGAYNEQFF
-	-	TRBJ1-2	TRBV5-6	TGTGCCAGCAGCTTTGGGACACTCAGAGGCTACACCTTC	CASSFGTLRGYTF
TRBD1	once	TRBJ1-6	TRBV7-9	TGTGCCAGCAGCTTAGGACAGGGTACTAATTCACCCCTCCACTTT	CASSLGQGTNSPLHF
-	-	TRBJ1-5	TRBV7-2	TGTGCCAGCAGCTTAGAGAGGGCAAGCAATCAGCCCCAGCATTTT	CASSLERASNQPQHF
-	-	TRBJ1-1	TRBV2	TGTGCCAGCAGTGAACAGGCCAATAAAGCTTTCTTT	CASSEQANKAFF
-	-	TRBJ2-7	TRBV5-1	TGCGCCAGCAGCCTGGAGGGGGGGTTCGGATACGAGCAGTACTTC	CASSLEGGFGYEQYF
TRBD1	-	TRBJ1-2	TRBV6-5	TGTGCCAGCAGAGGGACAGGGAGCTATGGCTACACCTTC	CASRGTGSYGYTF
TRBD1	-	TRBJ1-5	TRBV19	TGTGCCAGTAGAGAGACAGGGGGCACTTATCAGCCCCAGCATTTT	CASRETGGTYQPQHF
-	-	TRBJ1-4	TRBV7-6	TGTGCCAGCAGCGCAATCGGGGAAAAACTGTTTTTT	CASSAIGEKLFF
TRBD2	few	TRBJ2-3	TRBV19	TGTGCCATCCCTGGTGGCGGGGGATCTAGCACAGATACGCAGTATTTT	CAIPGGGGSSTDTQYF
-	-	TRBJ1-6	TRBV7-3	TGTGCCAGCAGTCGACAGGTCAATTCACCCCTCCACTTT	CASSRQVNSPLHF
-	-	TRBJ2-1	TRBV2	TGTGCCAGCAGTGAAGAGGGAGTGCCATATGAGCAGTTCTTC	CASSEEGVPYEQFF
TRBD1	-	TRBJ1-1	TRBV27	TGTGCCAGCAGTTTGGACAGGGTAGGAACTGAAGCTTTCTTT	CASSLDRVGTEAFF
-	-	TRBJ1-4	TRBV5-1	TGCGCCAGCAGCTTGGCCGGGGGGTTTATTGAAAAACTGTTTTTT	CASSLAGGFIEKLFF
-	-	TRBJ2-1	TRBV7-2	TGTGCCAGCAGCTTGGGCAGGGGACACAATGAGCAGTTCTTC	CASSLGRGHNEQFF
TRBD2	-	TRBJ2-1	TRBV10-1	TGCGCCAGCAGTGAGTCGATGGCGGGAGTGTACAATGAGCAGTTCTTC	CASSESMAGVYNEQFF
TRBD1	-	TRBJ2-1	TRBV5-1	TGCGCCAGCAGCGGGTTGGGGACAGTCTCCTACAATGAGCAGTTCTTC	CASSGLGTVSYNEQFF
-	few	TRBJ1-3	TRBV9	TGTGCCAGCAGCGCGCGTGGCTCTGGAAACACCATATATTTT	CASSARGSGNTIYF
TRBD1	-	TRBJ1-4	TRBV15	TGTGCCACCAGCAGAGATCTGGGACAGGCCGGTGAAAAACTGTTTTTT	CATSRDLGQAGEKLFF
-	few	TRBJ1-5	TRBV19	TGTGCCAGTAGTATGCAGGGCGGTCAGCCCCAGCATTTT	CASSMQGGQPQHF
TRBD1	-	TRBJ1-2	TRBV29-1	TGCAGCGCCGGCACCCGGACAGGAAGGGGCTACACCTTC	CSAGTRTGRGYTF
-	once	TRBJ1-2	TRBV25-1	TGTGCCAGCATGGGGGGTCAGGCCTATGGCTACACCTTC	CASMGGQAYGYTF
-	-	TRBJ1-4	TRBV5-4	TGTGCCAGCAGCTCGACTGGATCCCGAGGTGAAAAACTGTTTTTT	CASSSTGSRGEKLFF
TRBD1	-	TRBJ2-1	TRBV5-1	TGCGCCAGCAGCTTGGTGTCTTCTATCCAGGGGGCCTACAATGAGCAGTTCTTC	CASSLVSSIQGAYNEQFF
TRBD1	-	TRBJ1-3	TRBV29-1	TGCAGCGTGGACAGGGAAACTTTATTTGGAAACACCATATATTTT	CSVDRETLFGNTIYF
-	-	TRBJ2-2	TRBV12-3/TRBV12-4	TGTGCCAGCAGTTTCAGCGCCGGGGAGCTGTTTTTT	CASSFSAGELFF
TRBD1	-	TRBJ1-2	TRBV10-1	TGCGCCAGCAGCTCAGGGACAGCGAGCGGCTACACCTTC	CASSSGTASGYTF
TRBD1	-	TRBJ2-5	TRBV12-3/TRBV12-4	TGTGCCAGCAGTTTCGGGACAGGGAGTGCCCAGTACTTC	CASSFGTGSAQYF
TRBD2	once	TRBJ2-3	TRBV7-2	TGTGCCAGCAGCTTAGTACCACTAGCGAGCACAGATACGCAGTATTTT	CASSLVPLASTDTQYF
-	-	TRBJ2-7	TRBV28	TGTGCCAGCAGAACCGGGGGCTACGAGCAGTACTTC	CASRTGGYEQYF
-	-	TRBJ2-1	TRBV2	TGTGCCAGCAGTGAAGGGGTCGGGGGATATTTTTCTGAGCAGTTCTTC	CASSEGVGGYFSEQFF
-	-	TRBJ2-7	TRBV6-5	TGTGCCAGCAGACGCCGCGACAGATCTTACGAGCAGTACTTC	CASRRRDRSYEQYF
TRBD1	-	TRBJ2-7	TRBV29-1	TGCAGCGTTGAAGTCGTCGGGACAGGGGGGATTTACGAGCAGTACTTC	CSVEVVGTGGIYEQYF
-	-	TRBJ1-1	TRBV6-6	TGTGCCAGCAGTCGAGATAGGAGCGCTGAAGCTTTCTTT	CASSRDRSAEAFF
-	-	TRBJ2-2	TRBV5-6	TGTGCCAGCAGCTCGGGGAATTCAAACACCGGGGAGCTGTTTTTT	CASSSGNSNTGELFF
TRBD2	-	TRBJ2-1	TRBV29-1	TGCAGCGTTGGACGGGGGGGTTACAATGAGCAGTTCTTC	CSVGRGGYNEQFF
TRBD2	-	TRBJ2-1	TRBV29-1	TGCAGCGCCTCTAGCGGGAGTGGTAATGAGCAGTTCTTC	CSASSGSGNEQFF
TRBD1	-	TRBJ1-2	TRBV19	TGTGCCAGTAGCAACAGGGGTGGTGGCTACACCTTC	CASSNRGGGYTF
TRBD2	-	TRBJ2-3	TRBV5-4	TGTGCCAGCAGCTTGGGGACTAGCCTAAAGGATACGCAGTATTTT	CASSLGTSLKDTQYF